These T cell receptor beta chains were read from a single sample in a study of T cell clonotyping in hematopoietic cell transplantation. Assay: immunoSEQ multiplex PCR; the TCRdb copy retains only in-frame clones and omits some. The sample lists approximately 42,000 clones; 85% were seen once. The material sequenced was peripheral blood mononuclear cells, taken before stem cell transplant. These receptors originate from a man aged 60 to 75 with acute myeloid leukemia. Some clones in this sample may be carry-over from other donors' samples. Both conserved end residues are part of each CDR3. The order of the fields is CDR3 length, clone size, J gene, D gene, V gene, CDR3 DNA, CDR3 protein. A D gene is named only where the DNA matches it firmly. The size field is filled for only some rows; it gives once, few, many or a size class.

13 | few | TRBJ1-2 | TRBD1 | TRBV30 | TGTGCCTGGAGTGGACAGGGGAACTATGGCTACACCTTC | CAWSGQGNYGYTF
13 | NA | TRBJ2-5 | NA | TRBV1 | TGCACACCGGCTGTAGGGGTAGGAGAGACCCAGTACTTC | CTPAVGVGETQYF
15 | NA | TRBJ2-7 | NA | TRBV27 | TGTGCCAGCAGTTTCCTCCGGGACAAGACCTACGAGCAGTACTTC | CASSFLRDKTYEQYF
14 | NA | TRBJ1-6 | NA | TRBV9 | TGTGCCAGCAGCGTAGGTGGACAGTCTTCACCCCTCCACTTT | CASSVGGQSSPLHF
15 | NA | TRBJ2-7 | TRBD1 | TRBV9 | TGTGCCAGCAGCGTAGGAGGGGGCGCGGCCTACGAGCAGTACTTC | CASSVGGGAAYEQYF
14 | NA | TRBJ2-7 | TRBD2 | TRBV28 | TGTGCCAGCAGCTCCGGGGGGGGACCATACGAGCAGTACTTC | CASSSGGGPYEQYF
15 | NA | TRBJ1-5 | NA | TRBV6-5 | TGTGCCAGCAGCTTACAGGGAGGGAGCAATCAGCCCCAGCATTTT | CASSLQGGSNQPQHF
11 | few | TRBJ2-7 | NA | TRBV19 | TGTGCCAGTAGTATTGGCTACGAGCAGTACTTC | CASSIGYEQYF
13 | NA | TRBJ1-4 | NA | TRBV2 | TGTGCCAGCATGGGACGGCGAAATGAAAAACTGTTTTTT | CASMGRRNEKLFF
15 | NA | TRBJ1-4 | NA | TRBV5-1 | TGCGCCAGCAGCTTGGCGGCAGACCCCGATGAAAAACTGTTTTTT | CASSLAADPDEKLFF
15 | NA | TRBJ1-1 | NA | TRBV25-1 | TGTGCCAGCAGTGAATCGACCCAGGGGAACACTGAAGCTTTCTTT | CASSESTQGNTEAFF
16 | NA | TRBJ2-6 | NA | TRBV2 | TGTGCCAGCAGTGGCCACAGTCTCGCCGGGGCCAACGTCCTGACTTTC | CASSGHSLAGANVLTF
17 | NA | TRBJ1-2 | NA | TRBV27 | TGTGCCAGCAGTTTATCCCACGCCGGGACACGCCTCGGTGGCTACACCTTC | CASSLSHAGTRLGGYTF
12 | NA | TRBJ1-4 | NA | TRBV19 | TGTGCCAGTAGTATGAAGGCTGAAAAACTGTTTTTT | CASSMKAEKLFF
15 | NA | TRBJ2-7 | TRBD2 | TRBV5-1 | TGCGCCAGCAGCTTAGCTAGCGGGGGCCCCTACGAGCAGTACTTC | CASSLASGGPYEQYF
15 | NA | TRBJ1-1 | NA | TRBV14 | TGTGCCAGCAGCCCGCGGGACCGGGGGCACACTGAAGCTTTCTTT | CASSPRDRGHTEAFF
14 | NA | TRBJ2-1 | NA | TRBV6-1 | TGTGCCAGCACCCCCCGGGGTATGTACAATGAGCAGTTCTTC | CASTPRGMYNEQFF
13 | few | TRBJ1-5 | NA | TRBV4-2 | TGTGCCAGCAGCCAAGATCAATTGCAGCCCCAGCATTTT | CASSQDQLQPQHF
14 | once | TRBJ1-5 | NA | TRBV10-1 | TGCGCCAGCAGTGAGGACAGCAACAATCAGCCCCAGCATTTT | CASSEDSNNQPQHF
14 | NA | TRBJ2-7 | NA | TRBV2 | TGTGCCAGCAGTGATGAGGGGTGGGACTACGAGCAGTACTTC | CASSDEGWDYEQYF
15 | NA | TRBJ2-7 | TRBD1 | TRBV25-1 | TGTGCCAGCAGTGAACCCGGGACAGGGGTTCACGAGCAGTACTTC | CASSEPGTGVHEQYF
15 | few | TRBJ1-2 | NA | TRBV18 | TGTGCCAGCTCACCAGAAGGGTTGGGCTTTGATGGCTACACCTTC | CASSPEGLGFDGYTF
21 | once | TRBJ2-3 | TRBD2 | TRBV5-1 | TGCGCCAGCAGCCCTAGCGGGGGGGCCCGGAGAACCGATAATGGGGCAGATACGCAGTATTTT | CASSPSGGARRTDNGADTQYF
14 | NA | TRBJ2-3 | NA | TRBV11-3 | TGTGCCAGCGCCCGGGGGCGGTCGACAGATACGCAGTATTTT | CASARGRSTDTQYF
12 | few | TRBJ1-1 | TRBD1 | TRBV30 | TGTGCCTGGGCACAGGGGTACACTGAAGCTTTCTTT | CAWAQGYTEAFF
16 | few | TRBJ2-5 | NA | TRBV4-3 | TGCGCCAGCAGCCAGACGTGGGGAGGGGGTCAAGAGACCCAGTACTTC | CASSQTWGGGQETQYF
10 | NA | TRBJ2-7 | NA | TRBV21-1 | TGTGCCAGCAGCTACTACGAGCAGTACTTC | CASSYYEQYF
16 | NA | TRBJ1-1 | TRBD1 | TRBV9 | TGTGCCAGCAGCAGACAGGGCGCCCACATGAACACTGAAGCTTTCTTT | CASSRQGAHMNTEAFF
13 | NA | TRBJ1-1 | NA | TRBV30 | TGTGCCTGCTCCCCGGGGAGGAACACTGAAGCTTTCTTT | CACSPGRNTEAFF
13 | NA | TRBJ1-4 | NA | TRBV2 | TGTGCCAGCAGCTCCGGAACCCTGGAAAAACTGTTTTTT | CASSSGTLEKLFF
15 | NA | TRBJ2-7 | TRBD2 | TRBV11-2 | TGTGCCAGCAGCTTCACGACTAGCGGGGTCCACGAGCAGTACTTC | CASSFTTSGVHEQYF
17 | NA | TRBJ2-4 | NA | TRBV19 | TGTGCCAGTAGTATAGGGGCGCCAACCGAATCCAAAAACATTCAGTACTTC | CASSIGAPTESKNIQYF
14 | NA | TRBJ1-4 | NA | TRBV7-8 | TGTGCCAGCAGCTTAGAGTCAACTAATGAAAAACTGTTTTTT | CASSLESTNEKLFF
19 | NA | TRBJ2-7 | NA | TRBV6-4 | TGTGCCAGCAGAGGACGCACTGAAGGACCTGGACGCAGCTCCTACGAGCAGTACTTC | CASRGRTEGPGRSSYEQYF
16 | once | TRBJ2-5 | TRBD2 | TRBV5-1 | TGCGCCAGCAGCTTGACTAGCGGGGGGGCCTGGGAGACCCAGTACTTC | CASSLTSGGAWETQYF
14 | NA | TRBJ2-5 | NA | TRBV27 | TGTGCCGGTTTGCGCAGGAGGGGGGAAGAGACCCAGTACTTC | CAGLRRRGEETQYF
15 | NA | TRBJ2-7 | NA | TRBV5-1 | TGCGCCAGCAGCTCCTGGACACCTCCCTCCTACGAGCAGTACTTC | CASSSWTPPSYEQYF
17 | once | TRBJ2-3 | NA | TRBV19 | TGTGCCAGTAGTAACACCGGGACTTCTTCTCGCACAGATACGCAGTATTTT | CASSNTGTSSRTDTQYF
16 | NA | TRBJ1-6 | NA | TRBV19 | TGTGCCAGTAGTGTCTCAGGGAGCTCCTATAATTCACCCCTCCACTTT | CASSVSGSSYNSPLHF
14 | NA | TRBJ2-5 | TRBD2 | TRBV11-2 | TGTGCCAGCAGCTTAGATAGCGGGCAAGAGACCCAGTACTTC | CASSLDSGQETQYF
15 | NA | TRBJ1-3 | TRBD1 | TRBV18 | TGTGCCAGCTCCCTAGGACAGGCAGAAGGAAACACCATATATTTT | CASSLGQAEGNTIYF
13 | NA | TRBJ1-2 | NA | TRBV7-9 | TGTGCCAGCAGCTTAGGGAAAAACTATGGCTACACCTTC | CASSLGKNYGYTF
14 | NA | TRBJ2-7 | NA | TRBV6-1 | TGTGCCAGCCAAGAGGGAAATTACCTTTACGAGCAGTACTTC | CASQEGNYLYEQYF
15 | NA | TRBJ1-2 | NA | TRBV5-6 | TGTGCCAGCAGCTTTATTTCGGGGTTTAGGAATGGCTACACCTTC | CASSFISGFRNGYTF
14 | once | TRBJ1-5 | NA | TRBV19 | TGTGCCAGTAGGTTCCCGAGTGGCAATCAGCCCCAGCATTTT | CASRFPSGNQPQHF
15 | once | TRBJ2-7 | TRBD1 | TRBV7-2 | TGTGCCAGCAGCCGGGACAGGGGAAGGACCTACGAGCAGTACTTC | CASSRDRGRTYEQYF
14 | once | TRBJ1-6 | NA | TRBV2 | TGTGCCAGCAGTGGGAGTGTCGCAACTTCACCCCTCCACTTT | CASSGSVATSPLHF
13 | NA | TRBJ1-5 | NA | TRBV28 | TGTGCCAGCAGTCCACCCACCCCTCAGCCCCAGCATTTT | CASSPPTPQPQHF
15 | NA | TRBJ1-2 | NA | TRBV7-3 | TGTGCCAGCAGCCCCTCTCGGGGGGGTAACTATGGCTACACCTTC | CASSPSRGGNYGYTF
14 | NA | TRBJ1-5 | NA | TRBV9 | TGTGCCAGCAGCCTGGGAGGACAGCCTCAGCCCCAGCATTTT | CASSLGGQPQPQHF
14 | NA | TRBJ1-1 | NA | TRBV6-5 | TGTGCCAGCAGGATTCACACGGGGAACACTGAAGCTTTCTTT | CASRIHTGNTEAFF
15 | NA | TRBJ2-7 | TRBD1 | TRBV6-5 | TGTGCCAGCAAAGAAACCGGGACAGGGAATTACGAGCAGTACTTC | CASKETGTGNYEQYF
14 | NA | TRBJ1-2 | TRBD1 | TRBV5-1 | TGCGCCAGCAGCTCGAACCGGGACAGTGATGGCTACACCTTC | CASSSNRDSDGYTF
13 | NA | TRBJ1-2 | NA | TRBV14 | TGTGCCAGCAGCCAAGTCCCGGGAACGGGCTACACCTTC | CASSQVPGTGYTF
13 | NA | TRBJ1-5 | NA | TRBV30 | TGTGCCTGGAGTGTACAGACTAATCAGCCCCAGCATTTT | CAWSVQTNQPQHF
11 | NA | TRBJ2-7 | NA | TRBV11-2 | TGTGCCAGCAGCCTATGGGGAGAGCAGTACTTC | CASSLWGEQYF
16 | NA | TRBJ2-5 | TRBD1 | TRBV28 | TGTGCCAGCAGTTTATTGGCAGGGGGCGGGCAAGAGACCCAGTACTTC | CASSLLAGGGQETQYF
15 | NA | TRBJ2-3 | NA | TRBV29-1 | TGCAGCGTTGCGGTCGTGGACCTATCTTGGGATACGCAGTATTTT | CSVAVVDLSWDTQYF